This T cell receptor beta chain comes out of a study of T-cell reconstitution after alpha-beta-depleted transplantation in children. This clonotype was seen a handful of times. CDR3 length: 15 residues. The germline V gene encodes CDR1 SGHRS and CDR2 YFSETQ. The V end lost 3 bases, the J end lost 5 bases, and 14 bases lay between the germline ends. The authors prepared the TCRbeta library with unique molecular identifiers. TCRdb fed the PCR reads into MiXCR, producing one record per CDR3 protein. The top ten hold around two fifths of the sample, which has 45,000 to 60,000 distinct CDR3 sequences, around 56% seen once.

Sequencing used peripheral blood, obtained before TCRalphabeta/CD19-depleted stem cell transplant. This chain joins TRBV5-1 and TRBJ2-2; the D gene could be TRBD1 or TRBD2 (7 bases each). This clonotype was sampled from a boy in the first two years of life with SCID, due to receive a stem cell transplant. CDR3 DNA: TGCGCCAGCAGCTCCAGGGGGGGAACAACCGGGGAGCTGTTTTTT. This sequence encodes CASSSRGGTTGELFF.